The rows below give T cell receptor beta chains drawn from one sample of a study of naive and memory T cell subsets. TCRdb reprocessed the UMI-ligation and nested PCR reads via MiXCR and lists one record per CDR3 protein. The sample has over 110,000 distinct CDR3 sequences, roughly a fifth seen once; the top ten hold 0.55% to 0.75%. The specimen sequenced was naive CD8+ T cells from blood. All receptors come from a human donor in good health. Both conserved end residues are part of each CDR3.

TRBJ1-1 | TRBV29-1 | CSVVEEGQGTEAFF
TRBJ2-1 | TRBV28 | CASSFRRIDEQFF
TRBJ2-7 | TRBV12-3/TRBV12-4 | CASSGLAPSSYEQYF
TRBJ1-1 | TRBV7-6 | CASSSALQDSNTEAFF
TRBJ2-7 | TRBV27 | CASSLSRDGYEQYF
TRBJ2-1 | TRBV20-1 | CSAREGAGNAF
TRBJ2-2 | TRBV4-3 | CATTVGRSTGELFF
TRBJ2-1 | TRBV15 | CATSRDTRDSGYYNEQFF
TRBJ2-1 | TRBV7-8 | CASSEGRAMVF
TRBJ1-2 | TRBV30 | CAWRQGYGYGYTF
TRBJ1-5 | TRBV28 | CASFPGQGDQPQHF
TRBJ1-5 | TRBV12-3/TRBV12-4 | CASNRWGAGNQPQHF
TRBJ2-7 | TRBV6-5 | CASSLGGRVYEQYF
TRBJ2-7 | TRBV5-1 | CASSISPGGSYEQYF
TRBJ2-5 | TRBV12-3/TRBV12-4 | CASTEALQETQYF
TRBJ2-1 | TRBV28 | CASSLDTNEQFF
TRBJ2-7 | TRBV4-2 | CASSHRGLPHKQYF
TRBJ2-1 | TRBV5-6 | CASSADPLGQLEQFF
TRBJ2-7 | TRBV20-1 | CSAYGLAGVGEQYF
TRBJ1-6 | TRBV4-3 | CASSQDWTDNSPLHF
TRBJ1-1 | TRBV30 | CAWRLNTEAFF
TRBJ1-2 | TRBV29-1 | CSVEDLFEGGDGYTF
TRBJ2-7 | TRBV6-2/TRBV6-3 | CASSLPQYEQYF
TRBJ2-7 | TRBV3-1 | CASSQDLSLVGYEQYF
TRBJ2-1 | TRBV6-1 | CASPGDSSYNEQFF
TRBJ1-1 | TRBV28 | CASIHRGLRTEAFF
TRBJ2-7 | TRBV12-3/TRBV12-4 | CASSSSGQGLIYEQYF
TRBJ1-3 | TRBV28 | CASSNSGNTIYF
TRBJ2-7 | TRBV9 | CASSVGSNEQYF
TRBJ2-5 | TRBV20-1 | CSARVPGPEARQYF
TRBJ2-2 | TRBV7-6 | CASSSSGTVTGELFF
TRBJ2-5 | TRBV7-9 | CASSPGQAGSQETQYF
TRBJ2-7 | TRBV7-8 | CASSLDKGVHEQYF
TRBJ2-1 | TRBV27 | CASSYPGRDNEQFF
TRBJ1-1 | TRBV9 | CASSAGVGDEAFF
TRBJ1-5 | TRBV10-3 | CAISEPGAWQPQHF
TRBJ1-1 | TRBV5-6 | CASSLDSTEAFF
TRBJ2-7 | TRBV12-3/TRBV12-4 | CASSPWRNQYEQYF
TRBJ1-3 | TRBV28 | CASSPRSGNTIYF
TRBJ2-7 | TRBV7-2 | CASGGQYEQYF
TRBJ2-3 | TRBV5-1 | CASSLGGLGQDTQYF
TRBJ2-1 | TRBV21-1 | CASSKEGREQFF
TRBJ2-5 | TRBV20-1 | CSGGGETQYF
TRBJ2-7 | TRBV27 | CASSISTSYEQYF
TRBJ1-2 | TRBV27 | CASSLEGRGNYGYTF
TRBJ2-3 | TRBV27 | CASSPPSSGVADTQYF
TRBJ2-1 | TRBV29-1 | CSVEQGQGAFNEQFF
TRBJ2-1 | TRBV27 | CASSFGTLTNEQFF
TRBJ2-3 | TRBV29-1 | CSVAGTSWVTDTQYF
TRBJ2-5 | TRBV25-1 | CASRVGTQETQYF
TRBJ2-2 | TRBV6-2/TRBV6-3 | CASSKTGTSVGELFF